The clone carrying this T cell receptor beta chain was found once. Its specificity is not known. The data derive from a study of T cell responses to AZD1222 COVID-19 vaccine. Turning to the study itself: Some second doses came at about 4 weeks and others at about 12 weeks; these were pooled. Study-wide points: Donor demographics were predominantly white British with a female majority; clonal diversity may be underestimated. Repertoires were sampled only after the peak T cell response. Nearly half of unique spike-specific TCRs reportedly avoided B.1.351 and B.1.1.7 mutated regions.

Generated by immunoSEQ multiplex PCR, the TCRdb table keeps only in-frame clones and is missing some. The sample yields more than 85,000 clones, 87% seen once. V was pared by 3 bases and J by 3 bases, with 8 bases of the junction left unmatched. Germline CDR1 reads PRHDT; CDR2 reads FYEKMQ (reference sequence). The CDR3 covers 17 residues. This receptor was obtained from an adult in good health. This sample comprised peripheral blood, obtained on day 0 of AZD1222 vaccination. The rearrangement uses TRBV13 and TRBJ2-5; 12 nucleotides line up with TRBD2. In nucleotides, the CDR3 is TGTGCCAGCAGCTTCCAGACTAGCGGGGGTTGGGAAGAGACCCAGTACTTC. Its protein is CASSFQTSGGWEETQYF. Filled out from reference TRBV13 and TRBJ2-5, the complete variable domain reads AAGVIQSPRHLIKEKRETATLKCYPIPRHDTVYWYQQGPGQDPQFLISFYEKMQSDKGSIPDRFSAQQFSDYHSELNMSSLELGDSALYFCASSFQTSGGWEETQYFGPGTRLLVL.